Listed below are T cell receptor beta chains from one sample, sequenced in a study of blood T cell repertoires in COVID-19. The data were produced by immunoSEQ multiplex PCR, yet TCRdb's version contains in-frame clones alone and is incomplete. The table records around 200,000 clones, roughly 80% of them present only once. Material for sequencing was peripheral blood. The receptors derive from a woman of 80 years or more with acute or convalescent COVID-19. CDR3s leave out the opening cysteine and the closing phenylalanine or tryptophan.

j_gene: TRBJ1-1
v_gene: TRBV3-1/TRBV3-2
CDR3aa: ASSPQAIGAIEAF

j_gene: TRBJ1-2
v_gene: TRBV5-1
CDR3aa: ASSLDRGDGYT

j_gene: TRBJ1-2
v_gene: TRBV5-4
CDR3aa: ASSSTTTGGLSGYT

j_gene: TRBJ1-4
v_gene: TRBV5-1
CDR3aa: ASSLTGTGPEKLF

j_gene: TRBJ2-7
v_gene: TRBV5-1
CDR3aa: ASSLGGGQGIYEQY

j_gene: TRBJ1-2
v_gene: TRBV11-2
CDR3aa: ASSPQTGDYGYT

j_gene: TRBJ1-2
v_gene: TRBV19
CDR3aa: ASSTGQGGYT

j_gene: TRBJ2-7
v_gene: TRBV4-2
CDR3aa: ASSEAGGRAYEQY

j_gene: TRBJ1-3
v_gene: TRBV27
CDR3aa: ASSPGRIVTGNTIY

j_gene: TRBJ2-1
v_gene: TRBV4-1
CDR3aa: ASSPGGRGYNEQF

j_gene: TRBJ1-1
v_gene: TRBV25-1
CDR3aa: ASRGDRGRTEAF

j_gene: TRBJ1-1
v_gene: TRBV7-9
CDR3aa: ASSLVQGSSGLF

j_gene: TRBJ2-1
v_gene: TRBV6-1
CDR3aa: ASSEAGQGAGEQF

j_gene: TRBJ1-2
v_gene: TRBV7-2
CDR3aa: ASSPDRGYYGYT

j_gene: TRBJ1-2
v_gene: TRBV4-1
CDR3aa: ASSYRDREGYGYT

j_gene: TRBJ2-7
v_gene: TRBV9
CDR3aa: ASSVGLSTEQY

j_gene: TRBJ1-2
v_gene: TRBV6-1
CDR3aa: ASSEALSQGGGNYGYT

j_gene: TRBJ1-5
v_gene: TRBV2
CDR3aa: ASSLQGGDQPQH

j_gene: TRBJ2-5
v_gene: TRBV19
CDR3aa: ASSIAGNSETQY

j_gene: TRBJ2-1
v_gene: TRBV28
CDR3aa: ASSQRLAGGIPEQF

j_gene: TRBJ1-2
v_gene: TRBV19
CDR3aa: ASEYRTYGYT

j_gene: TRBJ2-4
v_gene: TRBV19
CDR3aa: ATQLQGPLGNIQY

j_gene: TRBJ1-2
v_gene: TRBV7-2
CDR3aa: ASSFPGLRDGYT

j_gene: TRBJ2-1
v_gene: TRBV5-6
CDR3aa: ASSLGLAGGDEQF

j_gene: TRBJ2-5
v_gene: TRBV3-1/TRBV3-2
CDR3aa: ASSLQMETQY

j_gene: TRBJ2-7
v_gene: TRBV19
CDR3aa: ASSIGFRDRTYEQY

j_gene: TRBJ2-7
v_gene: TRBV11-2
CDR3aa: ASSPPGAREQY

j_gene: TRBJ1-5
v_gene: TRBV5-1
CDR3aa: ASSLGLATGGNNQPQH

j_gene: TRBJ1-4
v_gene: TRBV25-1
CDR3aa: ASSEYIGTDFLNEKLF

j_gene: TRBJ2-5
v_gene: TRBV28
CDR3aa: ASSSPSGKETQY

j_gene: TRBJ2-1
v_gene: TRBV28
CDR3aa: ASTAGVAYNEQF

j_gene: TRBJ1-2
v_gene: TRBV10-3
CDR3aa: ATNSAFSGLIGNYGYT

j_gene: TRBJ1-4
v_gene: TRBV19
CDR3aa: ASSIGTAGEEKLF

j_gene: TRBJ1-2
v_gene: TRBV29-1
CDR3aa: SASGQLNGYT

j_gene: TRBJ1-1
v_gene: TRBV19
CDR3aa: ASSNLNEAF

j_gene: TRBJ1-4
v_gene: TRBV14
CDR3aa: ASSRRPGQGWFGEKLF

j_gene: TRBJ1-5
v_gene: TRBV10-3
CDR3aa: AISETAGGSNQPQH

j_gene: TRBJ1-1
v_gene: TRBV27
CDR3aa: ASSLITGGTEAF

j_gene: TRBJ1-5
v_gene: TRBV29-1
CDR3aa: SVSPDGGQGQPQH

j_gene: TRBJ2-5
v_gene: TRBV5-1
CDR3aa: ASSPRGDVAAQVETQY

j_gene: TRBJ2-3
v_gene: TRBV2
CDR3aa: ASSGWGPSDTQY

j_gene: TRBJ1-4
v_gene: TRBV7-9
CDR3aa: ASSLGQGGEKLF

j_gene: TRBJ2-7
v_gene: TRBV4-3
CDR3aa: ASSPSSGDPLAYEQY

j_gene: TRBJ2-5
v_gene: TRBV5-6
CDR3aa: ASSWTGSSETQY

j_gene: TRBJ2-1
v_gene: TRBV27
CDR3aa: ASSFTSGMREQF

j_gene: TRBJ1-3
v_gene: TRBV2
CDR3aa: ASSTGIAGNTIY

j_gene: TRBJ1-2
v_gene: TRBV7-9
CDR3aa: ASSRPTVQGVGYGYT

j_gene: TRBJ1-2
v_gene: TRBV12-1
CDR3aa: ASSSRQGYGYGYT

j_gene: TRBJ2-7
v_gene: TRBV4-1
CDR3aa: ASSQDRGNEQY

j_gene: TRBJ2-3
v_gene: TRBV18
CDR3aa: ASSPGTSTDTQY

j_gene: TRBJ1-1
v_gene: TRBV29-1
CDR3aa: SVEVSGQAF

j_gene: TRBJ2-7
v_gene: TRBV5-6
CDR3aa: ASSPDYPSSYEQY

j_gene: TRBJ2-3
v_gene: TRBV27
CDR3aa: ASSLRDYSTDTQY

j_gene: TRBJ1-1
v_gene: TRBV19
CDR3aa: ASTIGQTNTEAF